This T cell receptor beta chain is from a study of shared clonotypes between healthy human individuals. V dropped 5 bases and J dropped 4; count of bases not matched to a gene: 9. The CDR3 runs to 15 residues. From germline, CDR1 is MDHEN and CDR2 SYDVKM. Notes on this clone: Its antigen is still unknown.

Repertoires were generated with immunoSEQ multiplex PCR, while TCRdb's copy carries only in-frame clones and drops some. Of hundreds of thousands of clones listed, about 95% are singletons. Study-level findings and limits: Though the depth was large, rarefaction showed that sorted-subset sequencing was incomplete. It was the non-shared clonotypes that had lower generation probabilities than clonotypes shared by all four donors.

Naive CD8 cells, CD45RO-negative and positively selected for CCR7, excluded terminally differentiated effector memory CD45RA+ cells. The sequenced sample was naive CD8+ T cells sorted from blood. The chain combines TRBV28 with TRBJ2-5; 8 bases align to TRBD2. This receptor was taken from a woman in her twenties or thirties in good health. The CDR3, as DNA: TGTGCCAGCAGTCCGGGGACTAGTGTGGGAGAGACCCAGTACTTC. Amino acids: CASSPGTSVGETQYF.